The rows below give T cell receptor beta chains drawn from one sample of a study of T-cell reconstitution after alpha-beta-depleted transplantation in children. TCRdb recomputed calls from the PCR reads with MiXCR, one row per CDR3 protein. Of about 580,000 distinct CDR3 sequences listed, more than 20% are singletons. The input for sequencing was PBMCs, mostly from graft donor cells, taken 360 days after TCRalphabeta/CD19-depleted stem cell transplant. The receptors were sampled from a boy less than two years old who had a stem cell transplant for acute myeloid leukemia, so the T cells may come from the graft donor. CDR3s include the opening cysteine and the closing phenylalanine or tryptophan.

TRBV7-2 CASSLGPPLAGGFEQFF
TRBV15 CATSGHQGDFYGYTF
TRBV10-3 CATGLAAEDTQYF
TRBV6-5 CASSYSGGIYGDLFTEAFF
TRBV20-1 CSARERGAIYEQYF
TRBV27 CASRLWNQPYEQYF
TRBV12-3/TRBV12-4 CASRGQENTEAFF
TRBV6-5 CASSYALRGGRERRKTQYF
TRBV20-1 CSAARTATNEKLFF
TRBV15 CATSRDRGPNQPQHF
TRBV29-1 CSVEDFRGDRGGQYF
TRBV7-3 CASSPRQGQLYGYTF
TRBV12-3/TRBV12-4 CASSLDGGAHEQYF
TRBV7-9 CASRRDLMGHEQFF
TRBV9 CASSVDQSMATQYF